This T cell receptor beta chain came from a study of beta chain features in type 1 diabetes (dated 2018 in TCRdb). Background on the whole study: No differences in mean age, gender distribution, total cell number or subset yield were found between patients and healthy donors. A total of around 110,000,000 sorted cells were examined across all samples, and RNA yield correlated strongly with the number of cells per subset. The study compared the TCRB repertoires of sorted circulating CD4+ T cell subsets in recently diagnosed type 1 diabetes patients with those in matched healthy donors. Naive and central memory subsets were obtained from all 28 donors, but regulatory and stem cell-like memory subsets were isolated from only 8 patients and roughly eight healthy donors. The research as a whole found: Only small numbers of individuals were included in the HLA sub-analyses, which left unresolved whether HLA type had any influence on TCRB rearrangement. Naive, central memory and regulatory TCRB repertoires appeared to be more alike among patients than among healthy donors. Because cDNA was sequenced instead of genomic DNA, activated cells with high expression could be over-represented, although the groups did not differ in activation or CD3 levels. A moderate but significant shortening of TCRB CDR3 length was observed in type 1 diabetes patients in all four CD4+ subsets. At VDJ recombination sites, type 1 diabetes patients had fewer insertions and more deleted nucleotides, which implies abnormalities in thymic rearrangement. Shorter templates might have been favored by PCR, but patient and control samples were amplified and corrected together, so both groups would have been affected equally by any skew.

Each donor gave one peripheral blood draw, about 110 mL on average, collected into heparinised tubes. Using a panel that included CD45RO, CCR7, CD25, CD127, CD95 and CD27, naive, central memory, regulatory and stem cell-like memory CD4+ T cells were sorted on a BD FACSAria II. Every sorted population had a purity above 98%. PBMCs were separated immediately by Lymphoprep density gradient centrifugation and were stained directly, without being cultured. To minimize batch effects, samples were stained and sorted in pairs, one healthy donor with one patient per experiment. The High Capacity cDNA Reverse Transcription Kit was used to reverse transcribe all of the isolated RNA, meaning that expressed TCRB transcripts were what got sequenced. Naive, central memory and regulatory T cell samples underwent deep immunoSEQ sequencing, averaging around 4 million total reads per sample. Sorted cells were lysed in RLT buffer and RNA was extracted with DNase-treated RNeasy Micro or Mini kits, depending on cell number. To prevent cross-contamination, every cell subset was processed on its own, while patient and healthy donor samples were processed together. TCRB sequences were amplified from cDNA with the immunoSEQ multiplex PCR, producing 87-bp fragments spanning the CDR3 region. Amplicons were sequenced on the Illumina HiSeq platform. Under the source paper's analysis protocol: PCR bias was computationally corrected using synthetic template baselines, reads within Hamming distance 2 were collapsed, and singletons that could not be merged were discarded. By aligning reads against IMGT, V, D and J genes, CDR3 length, and insertions or deletions at six rearrangement sites were assigned. Clonotype counts were normalized to sorted cell number within each subset before computing true diversity and Gini coefficients with the tcR R package. The overlap coefficient, calculated on TCRB nucleotide sequences, was used to measure repertoire sharing. As a proxy for the pre-selection repertoire, out-of-frame TCRB sequences from naive cells were analyzed. Sourced from immuneACCESS, this table was stored by TCRdb with only in-frame sequences that have V and J called. A share of the clones is absent; for the studies checked, an unresolved V gene accounts for under half, and the remainder has no known explanation. That table supplies the V and J calls and clone size; D and trimming were determined from the DNA. The sample contains around 690,000 clones, approximately 13% of them found a single time. The top ten constitute more than 0.095% of the sample.

Including the terminal cysteine and phenylalanine, the CDR3 comprises 14 residues. Left in the record is the CDR3 DNA by itself, 42 bases read in frame from the first base. Based on the germline V gene (reference sequence), the CDR1 and CDR2 sequences are LNHNV and YYDKDF. Deletion took 2 bases off V and 0 bases off J, with a span of 7 bases between the germline ends. This clone was observed a few times. It lacks a known antigen. Within one base of it there is no much larger clone, and no base qualities were kept. The sample comprised naive CD4+ T cells from blood. The cell subset or site label of this sample denotes: true naive CD4+ T cells. The receptor's source is a man aged 25 to 40 with type 1 diabetes. Recombination linked TRBV15 to TRBJ1-1; the D gene lacks a confident call. For the CDR3, the sequence is CATSRISMNTEAFF. The sequenced DNA: TGTGCCACCAGCAGAATAAGCATGAACACTGAAGCTTTCTTT. Outside the CDR3, residues come from the reference TRBV15 and TRBJ1-1 proteins, so the full variable domain is: DAMVIQNPRYQVTQFGKPVTLSCSQTLNHNVMYWYQQKSSQAPKLLFHYYDKDFNNEADTPDNFQSRRPNTSFCFLDIRSPGLGDTAMYLCATSRISMNTEAFFGQGTRLTVV.